The 4 T cell receptor beta chains listed next were all sequenced from one sample in a study of shared clonotypes between healthy human individuals. The repertoire was sequenced with immunoSEQ multiplex PCR; TCRdb's copy has only in-frame clones and lacks some. There are a few hundred thousand clones in the sample; less than 98% occur only once, and roughly 0.055% lies in the top ten. What was sequenced was naive CD4+ T cells sorted from blood. As for subset: CD45RA+ positively selected. The receptors were sampled from a woman younger than 45 in good health.

This clone appeared a single time. This chain links TRBV21-1 with TRBJ2-1; the D call of TRBD2 is as the table states it, not checked on the DNA. TRBV21-1 is a pseudogene. The CDR3 covers 19 residues. The DNA of the CDR3 is TGTGCCAGCAGCCCAAGGGGGGGACTAGCGGGAGAAGGAAGGGATGAGCAGTTCTTC. It codes for CASSPRGGLAGEGRDEQFF.

The chain has TRBV28 and TRBJ2-7; tentative D call: TRBD1 (5 bases). V lost 3 bases and J lost 4, with 16 bases in between. The CDR3 is 15 amino acids. Germline values: CDR1 MDHEN, CDR2 SYDVKM. Written as DNA, the CDR3 is TGTGCCAGCAGTTTGGTCGACAGACTCTGGTACGAGCAGTACTTC. It yields the protein CASSLVDRLWYEQYF.

The chain recombines TRBV28 with TRBJ1-2, with TRBD1 identical over 7 bases. The junction had 5 bases not matched to a gene; V was cut back by 4 bases and J by 6 bases. Germline lookup yields CDR1 MDHEN and CDR2 SYDVKM. The CDR3 is 13 residues long. CDR3 sequence: CASSSDRADGYTF. The DNA of the CDR3 is TGTGCCAGCAGTTCCGACAGGGCCGATGGCTACACCTTC.

In its sample, this clone was seen once. V and J are TRBV5-4 and TRBJ2-7; 7 bases align to TRBD1. V trimming: 4 bases; J trimming: 4 bases; junction bases outside the gene matches: 5. The CDR3 is made up of 13 amino acids. Germline-derived CDR1 and CDR2 are SGHNT and YYREEE (reference sequence). The CDR3 loop reads CASSKGGTYEQYF. The CDR3 DNA is TGTGCCAGCAGCAAAGGGGGCACGTACGAGCAGTACTTC.